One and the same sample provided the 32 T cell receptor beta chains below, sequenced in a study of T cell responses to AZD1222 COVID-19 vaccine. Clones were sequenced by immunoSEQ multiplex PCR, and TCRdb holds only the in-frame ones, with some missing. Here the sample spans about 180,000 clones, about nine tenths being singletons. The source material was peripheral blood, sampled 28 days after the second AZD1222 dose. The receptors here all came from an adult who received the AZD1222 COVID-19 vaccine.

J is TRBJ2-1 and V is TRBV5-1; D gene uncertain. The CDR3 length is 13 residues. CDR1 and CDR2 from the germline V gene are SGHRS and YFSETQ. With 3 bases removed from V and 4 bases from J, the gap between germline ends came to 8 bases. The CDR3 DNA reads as TGCGCCAGCAGCTCCGACTCGTACAATGAGCAGTTCTTC. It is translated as CASSSDSYNEQFF. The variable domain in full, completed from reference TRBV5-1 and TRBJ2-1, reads KAGVTQTPRYLIKTRGQQVTLSCSPISGHRSVSWYQQTPGQGLQFLFEYFSETQRNKGNFPGRFSGRQFSNSRSEMNVSTLELGDSALYLCASSSDSYNEQFFGPGTRLTVL.

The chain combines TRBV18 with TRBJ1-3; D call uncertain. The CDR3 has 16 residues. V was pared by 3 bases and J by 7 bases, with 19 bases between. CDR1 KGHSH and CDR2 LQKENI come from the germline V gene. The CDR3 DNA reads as TGTGCCAGCTCACCCGAAGGTTTCCGGGTCGCGAACACCATATATTTT. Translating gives CASSPEGFRVANTIYF.

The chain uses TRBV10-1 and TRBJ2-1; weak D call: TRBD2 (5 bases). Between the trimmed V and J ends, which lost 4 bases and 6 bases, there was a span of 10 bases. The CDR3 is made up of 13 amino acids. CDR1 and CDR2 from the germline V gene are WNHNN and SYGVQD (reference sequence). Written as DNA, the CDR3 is TGCGCCAGCAGTGTAGAGAGGGCCAATGAGCAGTTCTTC. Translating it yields CASSVERANEQFF.

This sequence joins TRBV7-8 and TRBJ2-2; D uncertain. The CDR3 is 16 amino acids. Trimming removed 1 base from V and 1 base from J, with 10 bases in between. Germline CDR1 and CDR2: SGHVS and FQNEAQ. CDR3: CASSLVGLLNTGELFF. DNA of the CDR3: TGTGCCAGCAGCTTAGTAGGTTTGTTGAACACCGGGGAGCTGTTTTTT.

CDR3 sequence: CASSLARGAEAFF. In DNA form, the CDR3 reads TGTGCCAGCAGCTTAGCCAGGGGAGCTGAAGCTTTCTTT. The V gene is TRBV7-2, the J gene TRBJ1-1; maybe TRBD1 (6 bases). V dropped 0 bases and J dropped 6 bases, with 8 bases sitting between them. Germline loops: CDR1 SGHTA, CDR2 FQGNSA. The CDR3 sequence is 13 residues long.

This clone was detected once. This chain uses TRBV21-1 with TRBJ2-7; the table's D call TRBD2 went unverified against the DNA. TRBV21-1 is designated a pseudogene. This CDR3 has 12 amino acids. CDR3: CASRYPGGRQYF. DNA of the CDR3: TGTGCCAGCAGGTACCCCGGGGGTAGGCAGTACTTC.

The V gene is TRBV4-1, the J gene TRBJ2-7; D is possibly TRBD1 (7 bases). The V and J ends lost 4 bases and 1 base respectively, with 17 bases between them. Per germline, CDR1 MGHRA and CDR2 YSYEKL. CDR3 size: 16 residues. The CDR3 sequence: CASSLRGQGESYEQYF. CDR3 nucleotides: TGCGCCAGCAGCCTCCGGGGGCAGGGGGAATCCTACGAGCAGTACTTC.

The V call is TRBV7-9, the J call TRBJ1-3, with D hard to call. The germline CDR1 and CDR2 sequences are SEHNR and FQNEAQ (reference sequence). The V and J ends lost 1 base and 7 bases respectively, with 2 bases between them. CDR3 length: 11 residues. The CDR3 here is CASSLGNTIYF. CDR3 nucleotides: TGTGCCAGCAGCTTAGGGAACACCATATATTTT.

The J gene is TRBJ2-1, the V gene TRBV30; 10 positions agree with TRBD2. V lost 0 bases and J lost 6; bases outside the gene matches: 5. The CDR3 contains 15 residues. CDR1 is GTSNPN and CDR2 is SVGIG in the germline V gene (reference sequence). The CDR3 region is CAWSVTSGAPNEQFF. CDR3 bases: TGTGCCTGGAGTGTAACTAGCGGGGCCCCCAATGAGCAGTTCTTC. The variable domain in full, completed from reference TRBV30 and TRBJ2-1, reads SQTIHQWPATLVQPVGSPLSLECTVEGTSNPNLYWYRQAAGRGLQLLFYSVGIGQISSEVPQNLSASRPQDRQFILSSKKLLLSDSGFYLCAWSVTSGAPNEQFFGPGTRLTVL.

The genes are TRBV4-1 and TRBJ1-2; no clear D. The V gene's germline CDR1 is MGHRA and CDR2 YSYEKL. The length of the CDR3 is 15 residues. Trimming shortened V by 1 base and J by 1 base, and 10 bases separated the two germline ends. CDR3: CASSQAWRDNYGYTF. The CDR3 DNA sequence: TGCGCCAGCAGCCAAGCGTGGAGAGATAACTATGGCTACACCTTC.

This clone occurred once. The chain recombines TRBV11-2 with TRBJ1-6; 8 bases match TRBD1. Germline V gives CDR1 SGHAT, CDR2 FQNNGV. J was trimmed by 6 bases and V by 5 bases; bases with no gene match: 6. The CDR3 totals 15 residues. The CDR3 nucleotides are TGTGCCAGCAGCCCCGGACAGGGAGGTAATTCACCCCTCCACTTT. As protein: CASSPGQGGNSPLHF.

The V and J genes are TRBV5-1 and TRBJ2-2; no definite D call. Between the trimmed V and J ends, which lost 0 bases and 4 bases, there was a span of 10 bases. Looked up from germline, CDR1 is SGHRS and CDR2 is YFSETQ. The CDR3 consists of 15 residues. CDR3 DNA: TGCGCCAGCAGCTTGGCGTCCTCTACCACCGGGGAGCTGTTTTTT. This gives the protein CASSLASSTTGELFF.

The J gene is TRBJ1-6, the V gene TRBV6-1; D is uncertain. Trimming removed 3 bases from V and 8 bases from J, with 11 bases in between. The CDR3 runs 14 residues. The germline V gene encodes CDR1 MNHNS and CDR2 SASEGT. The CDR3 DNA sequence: TGTGCCAGCAGTGATGTAGGCCTCTATTCACCCCTCCACTTT. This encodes CASSDVGLYSPLHF.

CDR3 in amino acids: CASSLFGQGRPVNEKLFF. The CDR3, as DNA: TGTGCCAGCAGCTTGTTTGGACAGGGGCGTCCGGTTAATGAAAAACTGTTTTTT. The chain has TRBV5-5 and TRBJ1-4; TRBD1 matches at 9 bases. The CDR3 has 18 amino acids. Germline assignment: CDR1 SGHKS and CDR2 YYEKEE (reference sequence). Unmatched junction bases numbered 11, after V lost 1 base and J lost 4 bases. Full variable domain (missing parts from reference TRBV5-5 and TRBJ1-4): DAGVTQSPTHLIKTRGQQVTLRCSPISGHKSVSWYQQVLGQGPQFIFQYYEKEERGRGNFPDRFSARQFPNYSSELNVNALLLGDSALYLCASSLFGQGRPVNEKLFFGSGTQLSVL.

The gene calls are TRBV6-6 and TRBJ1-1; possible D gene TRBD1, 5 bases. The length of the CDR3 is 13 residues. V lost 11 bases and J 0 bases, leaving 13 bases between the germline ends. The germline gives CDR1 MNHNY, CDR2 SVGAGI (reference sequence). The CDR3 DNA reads TGTGCCGCCAGTGGGGCCATGAACACTGAAGCTTTCTTT. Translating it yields CAASGAMNTEAFF.

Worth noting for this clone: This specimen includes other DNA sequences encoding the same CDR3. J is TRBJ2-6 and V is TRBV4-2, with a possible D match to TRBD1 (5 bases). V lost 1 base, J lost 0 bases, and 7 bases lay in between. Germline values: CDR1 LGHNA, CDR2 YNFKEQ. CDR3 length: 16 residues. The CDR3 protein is CASSQGGSSGANVLTF. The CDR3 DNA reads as TGTGCCAGCAGCCAAGGGGGCTCCTCTGGGGCCAACGTCCTGACTTTC.

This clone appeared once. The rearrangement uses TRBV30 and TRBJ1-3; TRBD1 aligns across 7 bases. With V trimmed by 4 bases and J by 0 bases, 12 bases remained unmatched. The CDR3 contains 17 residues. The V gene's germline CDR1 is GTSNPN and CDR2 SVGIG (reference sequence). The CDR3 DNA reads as TGTGCCTGGAAAGGGTGGGACAGCCTGACCTCTGGAAACACCATATATTTT. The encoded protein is CAWKGWDSLTSGNTIYF.

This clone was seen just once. DNA of the CDR3: TGCGCCAGCAGCTTGGGTGGGTATAATCAGCCCCAGCATTTT. Its translation is CASSLGGYNQPQHF. The chain employs TRBV5-1 and TRBJ1-5; D unclear. The V end was cut by 0 bases, the J end by 4 bases, with 8 bases between. The germline CDR1 and CDR2 sequences are SGHRS and YFSETQ. This CDR3 is built from 14 residues.

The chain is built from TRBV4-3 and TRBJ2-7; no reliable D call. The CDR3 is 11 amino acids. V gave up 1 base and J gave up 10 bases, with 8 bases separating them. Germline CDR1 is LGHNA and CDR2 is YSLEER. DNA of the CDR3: TGCGCCAGCAGCCAAGCACCGGTTCAGTACTTC. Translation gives CASSQAPVQYF.

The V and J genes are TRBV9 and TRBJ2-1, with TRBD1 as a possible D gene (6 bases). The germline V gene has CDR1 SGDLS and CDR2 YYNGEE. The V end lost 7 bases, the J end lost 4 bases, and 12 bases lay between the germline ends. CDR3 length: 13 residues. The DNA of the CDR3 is TGTGCCAGCGCGCGGACAGCTTACAATGAGCAGTTCTTC. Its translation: CASARTAYNEQFF.

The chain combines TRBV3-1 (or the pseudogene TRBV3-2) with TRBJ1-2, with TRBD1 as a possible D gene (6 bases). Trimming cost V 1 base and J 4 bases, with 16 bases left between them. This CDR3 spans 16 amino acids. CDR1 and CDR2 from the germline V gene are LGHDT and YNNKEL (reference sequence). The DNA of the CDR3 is TGTGCCAGCAGCCAAGTAATACAGGGAGGCAGCTATGGCTACACCTTC. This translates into CASSQVIQGGSYGYTF.

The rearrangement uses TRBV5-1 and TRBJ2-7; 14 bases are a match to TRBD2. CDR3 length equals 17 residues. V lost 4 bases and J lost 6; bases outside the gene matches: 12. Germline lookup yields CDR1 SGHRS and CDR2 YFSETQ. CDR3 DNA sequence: TGCGCCAGCAGCCCGAGACTAGCGGGAGGGCCTGGATGCGAGCAGTACTTC. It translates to CASSPRLAGGPGCEQYF.

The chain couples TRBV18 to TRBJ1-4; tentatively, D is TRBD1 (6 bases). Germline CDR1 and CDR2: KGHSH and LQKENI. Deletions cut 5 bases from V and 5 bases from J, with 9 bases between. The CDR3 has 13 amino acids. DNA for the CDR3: TGTGCCAGCTCAGAAACAGGGAATGAAAAACTGTTTTTT. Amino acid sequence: CASSETGNEKLFF.

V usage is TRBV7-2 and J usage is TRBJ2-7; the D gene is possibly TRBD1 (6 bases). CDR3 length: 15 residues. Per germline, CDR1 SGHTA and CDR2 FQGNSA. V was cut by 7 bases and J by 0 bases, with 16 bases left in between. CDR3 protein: CASIEQGTSSYEQYF. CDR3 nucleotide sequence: TGTGCCAGCATAGAACAGGGAACAAGCTCCTACGAGCAGTACTTC.

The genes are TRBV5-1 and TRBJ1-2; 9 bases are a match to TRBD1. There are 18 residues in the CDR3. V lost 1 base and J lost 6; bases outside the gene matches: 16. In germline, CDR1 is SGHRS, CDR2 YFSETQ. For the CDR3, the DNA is TGCGCCAGCAGCTTGTCCACAGGGGGCGCGGGCAGAATGAATGGCTACACCTTC. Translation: CASSLSTGGAGRMNGYTF.

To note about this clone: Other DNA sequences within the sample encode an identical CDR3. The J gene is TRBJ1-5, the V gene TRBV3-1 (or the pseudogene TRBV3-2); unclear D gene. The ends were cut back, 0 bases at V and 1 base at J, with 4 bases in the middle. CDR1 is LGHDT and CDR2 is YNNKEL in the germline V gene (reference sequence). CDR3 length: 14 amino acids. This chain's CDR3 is CASSQEGSNQPQHF. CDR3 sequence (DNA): TGTGCCAGCAGCCAAGAAGGGAGCAATCAGCCCCAGCATTTT.

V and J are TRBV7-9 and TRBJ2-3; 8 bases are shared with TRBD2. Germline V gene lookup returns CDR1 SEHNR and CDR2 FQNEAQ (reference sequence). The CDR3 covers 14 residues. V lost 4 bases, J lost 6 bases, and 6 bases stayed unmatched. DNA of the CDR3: TGTGCCAGCAGCTCCGGACTAGCTTCGGATACGCAGTATTTT. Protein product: CASSSGLASDTQYF. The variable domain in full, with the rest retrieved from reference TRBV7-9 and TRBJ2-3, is DTGVSQNPRHKITKRGQNVTFRCDPISEHNRLYWYRQTLGQGPEFLTYFQNEAQLEKSRLLSDRFSAERPKGSFSTLEIQRTEQGDSAMYLCASSSGLASDTQYFGPGTRLTVL.

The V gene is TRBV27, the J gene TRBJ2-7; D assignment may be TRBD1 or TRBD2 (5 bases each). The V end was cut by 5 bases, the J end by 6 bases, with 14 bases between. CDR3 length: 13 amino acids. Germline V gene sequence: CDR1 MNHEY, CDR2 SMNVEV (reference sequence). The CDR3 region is CASSGGVWVEQYF. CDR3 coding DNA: TGTGCCAGCAGTGGGGGTGTCTGGGTCGAGCAGTACTTC.

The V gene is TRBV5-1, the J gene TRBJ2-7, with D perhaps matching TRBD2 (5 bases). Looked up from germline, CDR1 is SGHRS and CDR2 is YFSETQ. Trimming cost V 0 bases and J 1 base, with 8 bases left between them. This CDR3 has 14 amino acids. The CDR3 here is CASSLGRTSYEQYF. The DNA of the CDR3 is TGCGCCAGCAGCTTGGGGCGGACTTCCTACGAGCAGTACTTC.

The chain's CDR3 is CASSQETGFDEQYF. The CDR3 bases are TGCGCCAGCAGCCAGGAGACAGGGTTCGACGAGCAGTACTTC. The chain is built from TRBV4-1 and TRBJ2-7; TRBD1 matches 7 bases. This CDR3 is built from 14 residues. V shed 3 bases, J shed 5 bases, and the junction held 7 bases outside the gene matches. Germline loops: CDR1 MGHRA, CDR2 YSYEKL.

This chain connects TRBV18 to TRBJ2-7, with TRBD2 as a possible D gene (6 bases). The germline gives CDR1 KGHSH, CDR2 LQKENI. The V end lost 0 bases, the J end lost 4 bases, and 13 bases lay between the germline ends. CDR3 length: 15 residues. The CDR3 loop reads CASSPPDGGPYEQYF. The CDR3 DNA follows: TGTGCCAGCTCACCACCGGACGGGGGACCGTACGAGCAGTACTTC. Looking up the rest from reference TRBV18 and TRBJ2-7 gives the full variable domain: NAGVMQNPRHLVRRRGQEARLRCSPMKGHSHVYWYRQLPEEGLKFMVYLQKENIIDESGMPKERFSAEFPKEGPSILRIQQVVRGDSAAYFCASSPPDGGPYEQYFGPGTRLTVT.

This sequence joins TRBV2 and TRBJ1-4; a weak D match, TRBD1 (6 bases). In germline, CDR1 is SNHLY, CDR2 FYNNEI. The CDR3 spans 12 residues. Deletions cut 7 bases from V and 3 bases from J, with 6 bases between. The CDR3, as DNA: TGTGCCAGCACAGGGGCTAATGAAAAACTGTTTTTT. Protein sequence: CASTGANEKLFF.